The 2 T cell receptor beta chains below were found in one sample sequenced in a study of blood T cell repertoires in COVID-19. The repertoire was sequenced with immunoSEQ multiplex PCR; TCRdb's copy has only in-frame clones and lacks some. The sample lists over 35,000 clones; around 90% were seen once. Sample: peripheral blood. These receptors all come from a woman aged 25-40 years in a cohort sampled during active COVID-19.

The chain uses TRBV7-2 and TRBJ2-1; the D is unclear. Per germline, CDR1 SGHTA and CDR2 FQGNSA. The CDR3 has 14 residues. V was trimmed by 7 bases and J by 1 base, leaving 11 bases between them. The CDR3 DNA reads as TGTGCCAGCACCGTCACTCCATCCTACAATGAGCAGTTCTTC. Its translation: CASTVTPSYNEQFF.

The chain links TRBV6-1 to TRBJ1-1; D unclear. Trimming shortened V by 2 bases and J by 11 bases, and 12 bases separated the two germline ends. The germline gives CDR1 MNHNS, CDR2 SASEGT. CDR3 length equals 12 residues. CDR3: CASSESLNRAFF. In DNA, the CDR3 is TGTGCCAGCAGTGAAAGCCTCAATCGCGCTTTCTTT.